This T cell receptor (beta chain) was recorded in a study of blood T cell repertoires in COVID-19. Study-level information: Among Cohort 3 donors, those recovered had two negative PCRs, clearance, or symptom resolution. PBMCs, B-cell-depleted T cells, or T cells provided the cDNA or gDNA that made up the material.

The protocol was immunoSEQ multiplex PCR, while the TCRdb copy is restricted to in-frame clones and leaves out a portion. The sample has around 300,000 clones, 88% seen once. The CDR3 runs to 17 residues. CDR1 is SGHVS and CDR2 is FQNEAQ in the germline V gene. Trimming cost V 1 base and J 0 bases; bases outside gene matches: 5. Recruitment covered 25 or so US areas and drew participants whose ages spanned about 18 to 90 years. Participant reports of clinical history set cohort assignment. The receptor was derived from a woman in her sixties or seventies in a cohort exposed to, infected with or recovered from COVID-19 (not recorded which). Sequenced material: PBMCs or T cells enriched from blood (not recorded which). This chain uses TRBV7-8 with TRBJ2-1, with 8 bases lining up with TRBD2. The CDR3 here is CASSLVGGGLSYNEQFF. As DNA, the CDR3 is TGTGCCAGCAGCTTAGTGGGCGGGGGGCTCTCCTACAATGAGCAGTTCTTC.